The 23 T cell receptor beta chains below were found in one sample sequenced in a study of response to subunit inactivated influenza vaccine. MiXCR, applied by TCRdb to the RT-PCR reads, yields one record per CDR3 protein. Here the sample spans around 530,000 distinct CDR3 sequences, 15% to 20% being singletons. This specimen consisted of CD4+ T cells sorted from PBMCs, obtained 23 to 25 months after vaccination. The receptors come from a man aged 50 to 69 who received an inactivated influenza vaccine.

In DNA, the CDR3 is TGTGCCAGCAGCCCCCGACAGGGGAACACAGATACGCAGTATTTT. It is translated as CASSPRQGNTDTQYF. The rearrangement uses TRBV11-1 and TRBJ2-3, with 8 nucleotides matching TRBD1. This CDR3 contains 15 residues. Germline-derived CDR1 and CDR2 are SGHAT and FQDESV (reference sequence). V shed 5 bases, J shed 2 bases, and the junction held 6 bases outside the gene matches.

This clonotype was counted ten times or more. This rearrangement joins TRBV18 to TRBJ2-2; D is perhaps TRBD2 (5 bases). Germline lookup yields CDR1 KGHSH and CDR2 LQKENI. Trimming cost V 4 bases and J 4 bases, with 22 bases left between them. The CDR3 is 18 amino acids. Written as DNA, the CDR3 is TGTGCCAGCTCACGAGGCGGCCGAGTTCGGGCGGGCACCGGGGAGCTGTTTTTT. Protein sequence: CASSRGGRVRAGTGELFF.

This clonotype was seen more than once but under ten times. The rearrangement links TRBV7-3 to TRBJ1-2; a weak D match, TRBD1 (6 bases). The CDR3 sequence is 15 residues long. The V end lost 5 bases, the J end lost 5 bases, and 18 bases lay between the germline ends. CDR1 and CDR2 (germline): SGHTA, FQGTGA. The CDR3 protein is CASSPAPGTKYGYTF. CDR3 nucleotide sequence: TGTGCCAGCAGCCCGGCACCCGGGACAAAATATGGCTACACCTTC.

This clonotype was counted between two and nine times. The chain carries TRBV20-1 and TRBJ2-1, with 10 nucleotides matching TRBD2. V shed 1 base and J 3 bases; nucleotides not matched to a gene: 6. The germline V gene has CDR1 DFQATT and CDR2 SNEGSKA (reference sequence). The CDR3 runs 16 residues. The CDR3, as DNA: TGCAGTGCTAGAGTGTCTAGCGGGAGCAACTACAATGAGCAGTTCTTC. It yields the protein CSARVSSGSNYNEQFF.

This clonotype was observed a handful of times. The rearrangement uses TRBV29-1 and TRBJ2-7, with 9 bases matching TRBD1. CDR3 size: 20 residues. Germline V gene lookup returns CDR1 SQVTM and CDR2 ANQGSEA. V lost 1 base and J lost 1; bases outside the gene matches: 20. In DNA, the CDR3 is TGCAGCGTTGAAGGCCTTAGGGGTGCGGACAGGGGCTTCCTTTCCTACGAGCAGTACTTC. As protein: CSVEGLRGADRGFLSYEQYF.

The sample holds one count of this clonotype. A much larger clone differs by one base, so this may be a read error. The gene calls are TRBV7-8 and TRBJ2-1; D is uncertain. Trimming pared 2 bases from V and 3 bases from J, leaving 11 bases between. Germline V CDR1 and CDR2: SGHVS, FQNEAQ. The CDR3 is made up of 15 amino acids. The CDR3 bases are TGTGCCAGCAGCTTAAACTACCATTTCTACAATGAGCAGTTCTTC. Amino acid sequence: CASSLNYHFYNEQFF.

The CDR3 sequence: CSVEAPIGPQSIFTKNIQYF. DNA for the CDR3: TGCAGCGTTGAAGCCCCCATTGGGCCACAGAGTATTTTTACCAAAAACATTCAGTACTTC. This chain connects TRBV29-1 to TRBJ2-4; D is undetermined. The CDR3 runs 20 residues. V was trimmed by 1 base and J by 2 bases, leaving 27 bases between them. Germline V gives CDR1 SQVTM, CDR2 ANQGSEA.

The V call is TRBV3-1, the J call TRBJ2-2; D may be TRBD1 (6 bases). CDR3 length: 15 residues. The germline V gene encodes CDR1 LGHDT and CDR2 YNNKEL (reference sequence). V was cut by 6 bases and J by 1 base, with 12 bases left in between. The CDR3 DNA reads as TGTGCCAGCAGGGAACAGGGTGGGAACACCGGGGAGCTGTTTTTT. This translates into CASREQGGNTGELFF.

Comment on this clonotype: One base away lies a much larger clone, so this may be a sequencing read error. The CDR3 DNA reads as TGCGCCAGCAGCCATACAACAGGGAGCCCCTGGGAGCTGTTTTTT. Amino acid sequence: CASSHTTGSPWELFF. The chain combines TRBV5-1 with TRBJ2-2, with D possibly TRBD1 on 6 matching bases. Germline-derived CDR1 and CDR2 are SGHRS and YFSETQ. The CDR3 has 15 amino acids. Deletions cut 4 bases from V and 9 bases from J, with 19 bases between.

The sample holds many counts of this clonotype. The chain recombines TRBV20-1 with TRBJ2-2, with 8 bases lining up with TRBD1. V gave up 4 bases and J gave up 5 bases; unmatched junction bases: 0. CDR1 and CDR2 (germline): DFQATT, SNEGSKA (reference sequence). CDR3 length: 12 amino acids. The DNA for the CDR3 is TGCAGTGCTAACAGGGGGACCGGGGAGCTGTTTTTT. It codes for CSANRGTGELFF.

Here the CDR3 DNA reads TGTGCCATCAGCATTTCGAACACTGAAGCTTTCTTT. This sequence encodes CAISISNTEAFF. The chain is built from TRBV10-3 and TRBJ1-1; D remains unclear. Per the germline V gene, CDR1 is ENHRY and CDR2 is SYGVKD. This CDR3 spans 12 amino acids. V lost 6 bases, J lost 1 base, and 6 bases lay in between.

J is TRBJ2-7 and V is TRBV27; D perhaps matches TRBD1 (6 bases). Trimming pared 2 bases from V and 6 bases from J, leaving 14 bases between. Looked up from germline, CDR1 is MNHEY and CDR2 is SMNVEV (reference sequence). This CDR3 comprises 14 residues. CDR3 in DNA: TGTGCCAGCAGTTTAAGTCCCCAGGGGTTCGAGCAGTACTTC. The encoded protein is CASSLSPQGFEQYF.

This chain links TRBV14 with TRBJ2-2, with D uncertain. Trimming removed 1 base at V and 7 bases at J, with 7 bases between. Germline V gene lookup returns CDR1 SGHDN and CDR2 FVKESK. The CDR3 contains 13 residues. The chain's CDR3 is CASSQVVYGELFF. The CDR3 DNA follows: TGTGCCAGCAGCCAAGTGGTGTACGGGGAGCTGTTTTTT. The full variable domain, in which reference TRBV14 and TRBJ2-2 provide the parts outside the CDR3, is EAGVTQFPSHSVIEKGQTVTLRCDPISGHDNLYWYRRVMGKEIKFLLHFVKESKQDESGMPNNRFLAERTGGTYSTLKVQPAELEDSGVYFCASSQVVYGELFFGEGSRLTVL.

This clonotype was seen a few times. V and J are TRBV7-9 and TRBJ1-1; possible D gene TRBD1, 6 bases. CDR3 length equals 17 residues. Trimming pared 2 bases from V and 0 bases from J, leaving 16 bases between. Germline values: CDR1 SEHNR, CDR2 FQNEAQ (reference sequence). This chain's CDR3 is CASSLSTGPEMNTEAFF. The CDR3 coding sequence is TGTGCCAGCAGCTTATCGACAGGTCCTGAAATGAACACTGAAGCTTTCTTT.

This clonotype was seen a handful of times. The CDR3 DNA reads TGTGCCAGCAGCTTAGTAGATCTGAACACTGAAGCTTTCTTT. This encodes CASSLVDLNTEAFF. The rearrangement joins TRBV7-9 to TRBJ1-1; D remains unclear. The CDR3 consists of 14 residues. From germline, CDR1 is SEHNR and CDR2 FQNEAQ (reference sequence). Trimming removed 1 base from V and 0 bases from J, with 6 bases in between. The whole variable domain, remainder taken from reference TRBV7-9 and TRBJ1-1, is DTGVSQNPRHKITKRGQNVTFRCDPISEHNRLYWYRQTLGQGPEFLTYFQNEAQLEKSRLLSDRFSAERPKGSFSTLEIQRTEQGDSAMYLCASSLVDLNTEAFFGQGTRLTVV.

The table lists this clonotype with a few counts. The rearrangement links TRBV12-3 or TRBV12-4 to TRBJ2-1; D remains unclear. The CDR3 length is 14 residues. Trimming left V 5 bases short and J 4 bases short, with 12 bases between. CDR3 nucleotides: TGTGCCAGCAGTCAAACACGCCAGTACAATGAGCAGTTCTTC. Protein sequence: CASSQTRQYNEQFF.

This clonotype appeared a few times. The chain has TRBV30 and TRBJ1-5, with D tentatively TRBD1 (5 bases). The V gene lost 2 bases and the J gene lost 2 bases, with 19 bases spanning the gap. This CDR3 spans 17 amino acids. CDR1 and CDR2 (germline): GTSNPN, SVGIG (reference sequence). The CDR3 coding sequence is TGTGCCTGGAGTCCAACTTGGGGGGTGGTAGGCAATCAGCCCCAGCATTTT. This sequence encodes CAWSPTWGVVGNQPQHF.

This chain uses TRBV5-1 with TRBJ2-7, with 8 positions matching TRBD2. The CDR3 runs 12 residues. Per the germline V gene, CDR1 is SGHRS and CDR2 is YFSETQ. The V segment lost 5 bases and the J segment 4 bases; nucleotides outside the gene matches: 2. CDR3 residues: CASRTSDYEQYF. CDR3 DNA sequence: TGCGCCAGCAGGACTAGCGATTACGAGCAGTACTTC.

V and J are TRBV28 and TRBJ2-7, with 9 positions matching TRBD1. In germline, CDR1 is MDHEN, CDR2 SYDVKM. The CDR3 has 13 residues. J gave up 5 bases and V 7 bases, and 6 bases lay outside the gene matches. The DNA of the CDR3 is TGTGCCAGCACGGGCCGGGACAGGGACGAGCAGTACTTC. Translation gives CASTGRDRDEQYF.

This clonotype was observed many times. V is TRBV12-3 or TRBV12-4 and J is TRBJ2-3; 10 bases line up with TRBD2. The CDR3 is 16 amino acids. V gave up 1 base and J gave up 5 bases; unmatched junction bases: 6. The DNA for the CDR3 is TGTGCCAGCAGTTTAGTAGCGGGAGGAAGGGTAGATACGCAGTATTTT. It encodes CASSLVAGGRVDTQYF.

This clonotype came up a few times. This chain connects TRBV18 to TRBJ2-7; 9 nucleotides agree with TRBD1. The germline gives CDR1 KGHSH, CDR2 LQKENI. V gave up 0 bases and J gave up 5 bases; unmatched junction bases: 5. This CDR3 is built from 15 residues. The CDR3 coding sequence is TGTGCCAGCTCACCACCTATGGGACAGGGAGACGAGCAGTACTTC. Its translation is CASSPPMGQGDEQYF.

The genes are TRBV10-2 and TRBJ2-5; 7 nucleotides match TRBD2. The length of the CDR3 is 13 residues. J gave up 2 bases and V 8 bases, and 5 bases lay outside the gene matches. Germline V lookup: CDR1 WSHSY, CDR2 SAAADI. CDR3 coding DNA: TGCGCCAGCGGGACTACCCGACAAGAGACCCAGTACTTC. Its protein is CASGTTRQETQYF.

The chain employs TRBV5-5 and TRBJ2-5; D unresolved. Germline assignment: CDR1 SGHKS and CDR2 YYEKEE (reference sequence). V dropped 4 bases and J dropped 0 bases, with 19 bases sitting between them. There are 17 residues in the CDR3. This chain's CDR3 is CASSVGFSSVYQETQYF. The CDR3, as DNA: TGTGCCAGCAGCGTGGGCTTCTCAAGCGTGTACCAAGAGACCCAGTACTTC.